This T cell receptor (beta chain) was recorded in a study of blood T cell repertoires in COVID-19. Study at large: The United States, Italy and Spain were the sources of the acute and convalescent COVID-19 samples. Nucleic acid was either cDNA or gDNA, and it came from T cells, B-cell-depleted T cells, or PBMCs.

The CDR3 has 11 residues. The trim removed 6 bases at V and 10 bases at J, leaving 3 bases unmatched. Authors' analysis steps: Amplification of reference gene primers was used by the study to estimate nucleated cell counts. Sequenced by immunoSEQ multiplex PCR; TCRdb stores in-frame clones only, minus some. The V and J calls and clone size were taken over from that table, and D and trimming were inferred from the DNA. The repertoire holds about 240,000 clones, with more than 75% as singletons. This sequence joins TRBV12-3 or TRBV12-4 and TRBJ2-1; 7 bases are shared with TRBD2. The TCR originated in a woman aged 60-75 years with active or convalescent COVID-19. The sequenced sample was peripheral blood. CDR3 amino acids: CASRREGEQFF. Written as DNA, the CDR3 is TGTGCCAGCAGAAGGGAGGGGGAGCAGTTCTTC.